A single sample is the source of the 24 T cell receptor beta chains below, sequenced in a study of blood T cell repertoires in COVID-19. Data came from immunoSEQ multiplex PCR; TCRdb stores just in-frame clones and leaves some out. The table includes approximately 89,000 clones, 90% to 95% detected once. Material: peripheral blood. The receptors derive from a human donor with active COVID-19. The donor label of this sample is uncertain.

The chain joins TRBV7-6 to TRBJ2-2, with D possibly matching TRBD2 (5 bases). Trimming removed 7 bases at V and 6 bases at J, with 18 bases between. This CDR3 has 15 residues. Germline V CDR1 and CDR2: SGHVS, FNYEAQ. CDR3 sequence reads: CASTKLILRAGELFF. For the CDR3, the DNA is TGTGCCAGCACCAAGCTTATTCTGCGGGCCGGGGAGCTGTTTTTT.

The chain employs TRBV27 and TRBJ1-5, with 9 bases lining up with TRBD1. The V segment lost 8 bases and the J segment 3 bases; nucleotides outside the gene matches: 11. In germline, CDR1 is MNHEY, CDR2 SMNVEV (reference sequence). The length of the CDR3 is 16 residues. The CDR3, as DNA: TGTGCCAGCCGAAGAGAGGGACAGGGCTTCAATCAGCCCCAGCATTTT. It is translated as CASRREGQGFNQPQHF.

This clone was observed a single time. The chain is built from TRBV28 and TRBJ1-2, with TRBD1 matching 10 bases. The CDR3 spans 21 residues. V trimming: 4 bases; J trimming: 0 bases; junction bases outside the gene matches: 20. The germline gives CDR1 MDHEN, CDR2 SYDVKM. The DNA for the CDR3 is TGTGCCAGCAGTTCCTCGTACTTCATCTCCGGGACAGGGGCCTCTAACTATGGCTACACCTTC. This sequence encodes CASSSSYFISGTGASNYGYTF.

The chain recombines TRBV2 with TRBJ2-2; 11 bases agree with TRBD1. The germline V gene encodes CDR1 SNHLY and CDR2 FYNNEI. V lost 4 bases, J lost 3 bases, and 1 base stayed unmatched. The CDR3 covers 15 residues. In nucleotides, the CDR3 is TGTGCCAGCAGTGGGGACAGGGGGGACACCGGGGAGCTGTTTTTT. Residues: CASSGDRGDTGELFF.

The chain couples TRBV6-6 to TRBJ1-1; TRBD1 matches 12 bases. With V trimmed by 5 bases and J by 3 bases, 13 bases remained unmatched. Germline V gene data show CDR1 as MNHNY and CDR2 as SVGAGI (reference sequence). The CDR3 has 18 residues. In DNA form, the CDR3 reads TGTGCCAGCAGTCAATCCGGGACAGGGGGCTTGCGGGACACTGAAGCTTTCTTT. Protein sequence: CASSQSGTGGLRDTEAFF.

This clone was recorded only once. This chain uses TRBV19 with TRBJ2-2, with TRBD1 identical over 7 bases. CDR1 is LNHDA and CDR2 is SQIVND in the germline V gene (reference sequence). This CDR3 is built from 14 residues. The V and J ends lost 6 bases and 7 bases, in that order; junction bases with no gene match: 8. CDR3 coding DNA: TGTGCCAGTAGCCAGACAGGGAATGGCGGGGAGCTGTTTTTT. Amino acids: CASSQTGNGGELFF.

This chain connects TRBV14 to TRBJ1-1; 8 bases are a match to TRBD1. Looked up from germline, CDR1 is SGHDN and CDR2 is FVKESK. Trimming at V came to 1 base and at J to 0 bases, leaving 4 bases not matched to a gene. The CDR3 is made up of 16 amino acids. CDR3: CASSQGTGRMNTEAFF. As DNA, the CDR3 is TGTGCCAGCAGCCAAGGGACAGGGCGGATGAACACTGAAGCTTTCTTT.

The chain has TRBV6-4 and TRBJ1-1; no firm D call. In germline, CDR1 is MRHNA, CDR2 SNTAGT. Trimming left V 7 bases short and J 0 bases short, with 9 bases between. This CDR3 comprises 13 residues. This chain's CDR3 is CASNRQMNTEAFF. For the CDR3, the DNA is TGTGCCAGCAACCGACAAATGAACACTGAAGCTTTCTTT.

The CDR3 sequence is CASSRTGFLFGNTIYF. DNA for the CDR3: TGTGCCAGCAGCAGAACAGGGTTCTTGTTCGGAAACACCATATATTTT. V gene TRBV5-6 combines with J gene TRBJ1-3; TRBD1 might be the D (6 bases). V was trimmed by 4 bases and J by 4 bases, leaving 18 bases between them. Per the germline V gene, CDR1 is SGHDT and CDR2 is YYEEEE. CDR3 length equals 16 residues.

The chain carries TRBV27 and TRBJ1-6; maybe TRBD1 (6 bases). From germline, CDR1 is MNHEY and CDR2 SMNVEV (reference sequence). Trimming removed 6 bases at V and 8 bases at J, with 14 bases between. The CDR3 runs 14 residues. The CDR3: CASRLQGPDSPLHF. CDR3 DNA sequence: TGTGCCAGCAGACTACAGGGACCAGATTCACCCCTCCACTTT.

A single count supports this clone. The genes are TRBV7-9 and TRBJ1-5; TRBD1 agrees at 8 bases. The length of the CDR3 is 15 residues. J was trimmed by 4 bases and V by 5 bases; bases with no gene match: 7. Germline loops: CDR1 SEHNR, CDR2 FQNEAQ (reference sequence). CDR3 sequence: CASSALQGGNQPQHF. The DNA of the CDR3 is TGTGCCAGCAGCGCACTACAGGGGGGAAATCAGCCCCAGCATTTT.

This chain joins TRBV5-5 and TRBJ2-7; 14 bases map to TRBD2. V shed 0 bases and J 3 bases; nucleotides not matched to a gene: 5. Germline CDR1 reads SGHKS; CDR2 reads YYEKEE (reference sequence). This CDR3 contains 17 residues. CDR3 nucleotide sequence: TGTGCCAGCAGCTTGGGACTAGCGGGGGGGCCGTTCTACGAGCAGTACTTC. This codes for CASSLGLAGGPFYEQYF.

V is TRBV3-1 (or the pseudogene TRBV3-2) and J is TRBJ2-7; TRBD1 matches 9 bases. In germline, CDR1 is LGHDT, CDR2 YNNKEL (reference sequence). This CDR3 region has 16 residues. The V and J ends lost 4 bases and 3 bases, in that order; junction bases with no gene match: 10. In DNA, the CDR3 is TGTGCCAGCAGCCGCTTACCGGGACAGGGAAGCTACGAGCAGTACTTC. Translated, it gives CASSRLPGQGSYEQYF.

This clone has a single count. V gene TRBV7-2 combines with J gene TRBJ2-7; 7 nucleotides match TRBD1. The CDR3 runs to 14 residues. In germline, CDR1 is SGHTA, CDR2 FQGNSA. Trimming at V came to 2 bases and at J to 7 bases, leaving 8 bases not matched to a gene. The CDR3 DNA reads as TGTGCCAGCAGCTTACAGGGGGTGCGGTCTGAGCAGTACTTC. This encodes CASSLQGVRSEQYF. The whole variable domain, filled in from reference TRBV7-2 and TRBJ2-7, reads GAGVSQSPSNKVTEKGKDVELRCDPISGHTALYWYRQSLGQGLEFLIYFQGNSAPDKSGLPSDRFSAERTGGSVSTLTIQRTQQEDSAVYLCASSLQGVRSEQYFGPGTRLTVT.

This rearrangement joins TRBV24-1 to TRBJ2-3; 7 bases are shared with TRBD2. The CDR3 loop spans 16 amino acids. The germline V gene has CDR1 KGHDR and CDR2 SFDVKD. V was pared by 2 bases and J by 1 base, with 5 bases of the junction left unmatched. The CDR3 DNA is TGTGCCACCAGTGATTGGGCTAGCGGCCGCACAGATACGCAGTATTTT. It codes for CATSDWASGRTDTQYF.

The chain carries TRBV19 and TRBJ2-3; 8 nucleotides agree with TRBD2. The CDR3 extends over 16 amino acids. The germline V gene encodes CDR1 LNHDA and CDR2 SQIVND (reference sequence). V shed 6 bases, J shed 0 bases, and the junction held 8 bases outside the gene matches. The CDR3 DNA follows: TGTGCCAGTAGATTCCTAGCGGGTCGGAGCACAGATACGCAGTATTTT. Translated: CASRFLAGRSTDTQYF.

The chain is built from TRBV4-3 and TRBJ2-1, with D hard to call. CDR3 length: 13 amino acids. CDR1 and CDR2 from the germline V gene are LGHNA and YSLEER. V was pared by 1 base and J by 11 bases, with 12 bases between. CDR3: CASSQGSARKQFF. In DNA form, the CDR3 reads TGCGCCAGCAGCCAAGGGTCCGCGAGAAAGCAGTTCTTC.

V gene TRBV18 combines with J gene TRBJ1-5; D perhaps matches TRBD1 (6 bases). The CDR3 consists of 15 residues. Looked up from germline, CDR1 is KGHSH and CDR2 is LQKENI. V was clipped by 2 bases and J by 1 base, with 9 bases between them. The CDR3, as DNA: TGTGCCAGCTCACCAGCAGGGGCGAGCAATCAGCCCCAGCATTTT. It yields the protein CASSPAGASNQPQHF.

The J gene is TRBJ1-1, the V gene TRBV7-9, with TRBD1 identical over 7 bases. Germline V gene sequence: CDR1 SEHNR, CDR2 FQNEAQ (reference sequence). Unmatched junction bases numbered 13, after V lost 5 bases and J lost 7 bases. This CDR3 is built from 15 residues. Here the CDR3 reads CASSPGQGDTYEAFF. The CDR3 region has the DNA TGTGCCAGCAGCCCAGGGCAGGGGGACACCTATGAAGCTTTCTTT. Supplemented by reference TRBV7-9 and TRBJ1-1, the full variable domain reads DTGVSQNPRHKITKRGQNVTFRCDPISEHNRLYWYRQTLGQGPEFLTYFQNEAQLEKSRLLSDRFSAERPKGSFSTLEIQRTEQGDSAMYLCASSPGQGDTYEAFFGQGTRLTVV.

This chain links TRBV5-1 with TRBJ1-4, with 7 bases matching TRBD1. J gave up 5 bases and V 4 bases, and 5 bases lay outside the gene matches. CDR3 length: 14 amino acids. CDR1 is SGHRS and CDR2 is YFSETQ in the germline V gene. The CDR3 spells CASSRTGSNEKLFF. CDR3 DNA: TGCGCCAGCAGCCGGACAGGCTCGAATGAAAAACTGTTTTTT. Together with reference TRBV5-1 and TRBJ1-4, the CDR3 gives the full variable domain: KAGVTQTPRYLIKTRGQQVTLSCSPISGHRSVSWYQQTPGQGLQFLFEYFSETQRNKGNFPGRFSGRQFSNSRSEMNVSTLELGDSALYLCASSRTGSNEKLFFGSGTQLSVL.

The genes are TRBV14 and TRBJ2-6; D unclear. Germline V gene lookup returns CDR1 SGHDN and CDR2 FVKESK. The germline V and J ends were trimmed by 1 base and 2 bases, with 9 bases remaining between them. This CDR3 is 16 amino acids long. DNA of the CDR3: TGTGCCAGCAGCCAAGGAGGTTGGCCTGGGGCCAACGTCCTGACTTTC. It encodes CASSQGGWPGANVLTF.

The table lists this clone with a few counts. The CDR3 DNA sequence: TGTGCCAGCAGTTTACCGGGGGATTGGTACGAGCAGTACTTC. It yields the protein CASSLPGDWYEQYF. The rearrangement uses TRBV28 and TRBJ2-7; tentatively, D is TRBD2 (6 bases). Deletions cut 2 bases from V and 4 bases from J, with 12 bases between. Per the germline V gene, CDR1 is MDHEN and CDR2 is SYDVKM. CDR3 length equals 14 residues.

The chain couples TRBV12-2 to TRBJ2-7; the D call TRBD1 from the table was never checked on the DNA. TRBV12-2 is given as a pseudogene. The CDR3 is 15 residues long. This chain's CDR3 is CASRTDGQHGYEQYF. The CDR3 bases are TGTGCAAGTCGCACCGACGGACAGCACGGTTACGAGCAGTACTTC.

The CDR3 nucleotides read TGTGCCAGCAGTATGACCGGGAGGGCCCTCAGGGGGGAGCAGTACTTC. This gives the protein CASSMTGRALRGEQYF. V is TRBV28 and J is TRBJ2-7; D possibly corresponds to TRBD2 (8 bases). V shed 5 bases and J shed 7 bases, with 24 bases lying between them. The CDR3 is 16 amino acids. From germline, CDR1 is MDHEN and CDR2 SYDVKM.